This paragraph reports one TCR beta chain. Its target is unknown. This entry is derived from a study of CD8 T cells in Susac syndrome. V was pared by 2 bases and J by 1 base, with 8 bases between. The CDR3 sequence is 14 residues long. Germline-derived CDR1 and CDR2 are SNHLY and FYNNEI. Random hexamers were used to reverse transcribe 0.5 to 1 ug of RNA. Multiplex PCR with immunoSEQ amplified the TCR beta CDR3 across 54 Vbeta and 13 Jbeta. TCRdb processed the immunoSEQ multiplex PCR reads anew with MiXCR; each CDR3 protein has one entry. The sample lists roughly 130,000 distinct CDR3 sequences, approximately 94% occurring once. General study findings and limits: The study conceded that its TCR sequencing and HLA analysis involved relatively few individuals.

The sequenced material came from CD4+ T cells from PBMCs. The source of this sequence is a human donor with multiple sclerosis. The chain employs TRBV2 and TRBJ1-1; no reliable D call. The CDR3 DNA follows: TGTGCCAGCAGTGAACGCGTCGGGAACACTGAAGCTTTCTTT. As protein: CASSERVGNTEAFF.